What follows are 26 T cell receptor beta chains derived from one specimen sequenced in a study of cytomegalovirus exposure and HLA in healthy donors. This PCR relied on a set of 60 Vbeta primers and 13 Jbeta primers. Here immunoSEQ multiplex PCR was the method, and the copy in TCRdb shows in-frame clones only, minus some. The profile shows under 85,000 clones, roughly 74% of them singletons. The material sequenced was PBMCs. The receptors shown here come from a woman under 40 in good health and CMV-seropositive.

In its sample, this clone was seen a few times. The rearrangement uses TRBV15 and TRBJ2-7; 9 nucleotides line up with TRBD2. V was clipped by 0 bases and J by 3 bases; unmatched bases: 6. The CDR3 is made up of 16 amino acids. Per germline, CDR1 LNHNV and CDR2 YYDKDF (reference sequence). CDR3 in amino acids: CATSRDLAGDYYEQYF. CDR3 nucleotide sequence: TGTGCCACCAGCAGAGATTTAGCGGGGGACTACTACGAGCAGTACTTC.

V is TRBV12-5 and J is TRBJ2-4; no firm D call. The CDR3 extends over 12 amino acids. Trimming pared 5 bases from V and 7 bases from J, leaving 9 bases between. Per germline, CDR1 LGHNT and CDR2 FRNRAP. The CDR3 bases are TGTGCTAGTGGTCCCCATCCCAACATTCAGTACTTC. It yields the protein CASGPHPNIQYF.

V usage is TRBV4-2 and J usage is TRBJ2-2; 7 nucleotides align to TRBD1. The V segment lost 1 base and the J segment 3 bases; nucleotides outside the gene matches: 2. The CDR3 extends over 15 amino acids. In germline, CDR1 is LGHNA, CDR2 YNFKEQ. In DNA, the CDR3 is TGTGCCAGCAGCCAAGGAGACAGGGACACCGGGGAGCTGTTTTTT. Translated, it gives CASSQGDRDTGELFF.

The table lists this clone with a few counts. The chain recombines TRBV7-9 with TRBJ2-7; no firm D call. V lost 5 bases to trimming and J lost 1 base, with 6 bases between them. The CDR3 consists of 12 residues. Germline CDR1 is SEHNR and CDR2 is FQNEAQ (reference sequence). The CDR3 DNA sequence: TGTGCCAGCAGCCCCAATTCCTACGAGCAGTACTTC. It specifies CASSPNSYEQYF.

This chain joins TRBV6-4 and TRBJ2-1; D remains ambiguous. The V and J ends lost 0 bases and 0 bases respectively, with 3 bases between them. Germline CDR1 is MRHNA and CDR2 is SNTAGT. This CDR3 comprises 14 residues. The CDR3 loop reads CASSDSSSYNEQFF. The CDR3 DNA sequence: TGTGCCAGCAGTGACTCGAGCTCCTACAATGAGCAGTTCTTC.

The rearrangement links TRBV7-6 to TRBJ2-1; 7 bases are a match to TRBD2. Germline CDR1 is SGHVS and CDR2 is FNYEAQ. The CDR3 totals 16 residues. V was pared by 1 base and J by 3 bases, with 6 bases of the junction left unmatched. Here the CDR3 reads CASSLEGRGSYNEQFF. The CDR3 bases are TGTGCCAGCAGCTTAGAGGGGCGCGGGAGCTACAATGAGCAGTTCTTC.

This clone has a handful of counts. This chain joins TRBV30 and TRBJ2-2, with 9 positions matching TRBD2. The V gene end was trimmed by 2 bases and the J gene end by 6 bases; junction bases not matched to a gene: 4. Germline CDR1 and CDR2: GTSNPN and SVGIG (reference sequence). The CDR3 has 14 amino acids. The CDR3 loop is CAWSSGLAPGELFF. The CDR3 bases are TGTGCCTGGAGTTCGGGACTAGCCCCCGGGGAGCTGTTTTTT.

The V call is TRBV5-1, the J call TRBJ2-1; 13 positions match TRBD2. CDR1 is SGHRS, CDR2 YFSETQ, per germline. V shed 3 bases and J 9 bases; nucleotides not matched to a gene: 12. The CDR3 spans 17 residues. In DNA, the CDR3 is TGCGCCAGCAGCTCATTCCGGGGGACTAGCGGGACGGGTGAGCAGTTCTTC. Its protein is CASSSFRGTSGTGEQFF. Full variable domain (outside the CDR3, taken from reference TRBV5-1 and TRBJ2-1): KAGVTQTPRYLIKTRGQQVTLSCSPISGHRSVSWYQQTPGQGLQFLFEYFSETQRNKGNFPGRFSGRQFSNSRSEMNVSTLELGDSALYLCASSSFRGTSGTGEQFFGPGTRLTVL.

The CDR3 region is CASSQTGTAPYEQYF. The CDR3 DNA sequence: TGCGCCAGCAGCCAAACGGGGACAGCTCCCTACGAGCAGTACTTC. The rearrangement joins TRBV4-1 to TRBJ2-7; TRBD1 agrees at 7 bases. Germline CDR1 is MGHRA and CDR2 is YSYEKL. The CDR3 has 15 amino acids. The V segment lost 2 bases and the J segment 2 bases; nucleotides outside the gene matches: 6.

This clone came up a few times. This chain links TRBV2 with TRBJ2-1, with D perhaps TRBD1 (5 bases). The CDR3 is made up of 14 amino acids. CDR1 is SNHLY, CDR2 FYNNEI, per germline. Trimming cost V 4 bases and J 2 bases, with 9 bases left between them. This chain's CDR3 is CASSARATYNEQFF. DNA for the CDR3: TGTGCCAGCAGTGCCAGGGCAACCTACAATGAGCAGTTCTTC. Using reference TRBV2 and TRBJ2-1 for the parts outside the CDR3, the full variable domain is EPEVTQTPSHQVTQMGQEVILRCVPISNHLYFYWYRQILGQKVEFLVSFYNNEISEKSEIFDDQFSVERPDGSNFTLKIRSTKLEDSAMYFCASSARATYNEQFFGPGTRLTVL.

The chain uses TRBV2 and TRBJ2-7; 13 bases match TRBD2. The CDR3 spans 14 residues. Germline values: CDR1 SNHLY, CDR2 FYNNEI. V lost 6 bases to trimming and J lost 3 bases; unmatched junction nucleotides: 2. This CDR3 is CASRGLAGVYEQYF. The CDR3 DNA follows: TGTGCCAGCAGAGGACTAGCGGGAGTCTACGAGCAGTACTTC.

The CDR3: CASSDRTGRGQYF. DNA for the CDR3: TGTGCCAGCAGCGACCGGACAGGGCGAGGGCAGTATTTT. The chain employs TRBV7-8 and TRBJ2-3, with 8 positions matching TRBD1. Looked up from germline, CDR1 is SGHVS and CDR2 is FQNEAQ. The CDR3 consists of 13 residues. V trimming: 5 bases; J trimming: 11 bases; junction bases outside the gene matches: 9. Full variable domain (outside the CDR3, taken from reference TRBV7-8 and TRBJ2-3): GAGVSQSPRYKVAKRGQDVALRCDPISGHVSLFWYQQALGQGPEFLTYFQNEAQLDKSGLPSDRFFAERPEGSVSTLKIQRTQQEDSAVYLCASSDRTGRGQYFGPGTRLTVL.

The chain uses TRBV2 and TRBJ1-5; 7 bases are shared with TRBD1. The junction had 13 bases not matched to a gene; V was cut back by 10 bases and J by 7 bases. CDR1 and CDR2 from the germline V gene are SNHLY and FYNNEI. The CDR3 has 14 residues. Written as DNA, the CDR3 is TGTGCCATAAGCAGGGGGAAAACTCCACAGCCCCAGCATTTT. As protein: CAISRGKTPQPQHF.

The chain is built from TRBV7-9 and TRBJ2-7, with 7 bases identical to TRBD2. This CDR3 has 16 amino acids. Germline V gives CDR1 SEHNR, CDR2 FQNEAQ (reference sequence). V lost 1 base and J lost 2; bases outside the gene matches: 8. CDR3 sequence reads: CASSLVPLAAPYEQYF. CDR3 DNA: TGTGCCAGCAGCTTAGTCCCCCTAGCGGCACCCTACGAGCAGTACTTC.

The chain employs TRBV4-3 and TRBJ1-1; 11 bases are a match to TRBD1. CDR3 length: 18 residues. Trimming took 0 bases from V and 0 from J; bases not matched to a gene: 6. Germline V CDR1 and CDR2: LGHNA, YSLEER. The CDR3 DNA is TGCGCCAGCAGCCAAGATTGGGACAGGGGGTATATGAACACTGAAGCTTTCTTT. It is translated as CASSQDWDRGYMNTEAFF.

This clone was seen a single time. The chain carries TRBV5-1 and TRBJ1-5; 9 bases agree with TRBD1. The germline V gene has CDR1 SGHRS and CDR2 YFSETQ. This CDR3 is 15 amino acids long. Unmatched junction bases numbered 4, after V lost 2 bases and J lost 4 bases. The CDR3 DNA sequence: TGCGCCAGCAGCTTAGGGACAGGGCTAAATCAGCCCCAGCATTTT. Its protein is CASSLGTGLNQPQHF.

This clone appeared a few times. The chain couples TRBV28 to TRBJ2-5, with D hard to call. Trimming took off 5 bases at V and 5 bases at J, with 9 bases between the two ends. CDR3 length equals 12 residues. Germline loops: CDR1 MDHEN, CDR2 SYDVKM. CDR3 bases: TGTGCCAGCAGTCCGCCCCAGGAGACCCAGTACTTC. Its protein product is CASSPPQETQYF.

Only a few counts were recorded for this clone. This rearrangement joins TRBV4-2 to TRBJ1-3, with 7 nucleotides matching TRBD1. Germline V CDR1 and CDR2: LGHNA, YNFKEQ. CDR3 length: 17 amino acids. V trimming: 0 bases; J trimming: 4 bases; junction bases outside the gene matches: 9. The CDR3 DNA reads TGTGCCAGCAGCCAAGATAAGCGCCGGGACAGAGGAAACACCATATATTTT. Amino acid sequence: CASSQDKRRDRGNTIYF.

CDR3 DNA: TGTGCCAGCTCCCCCCCCGACACTGAAGCTTTCTTT. Translated: CASSPPDTEAFF. The chain links TRBV18 to TRBJ1-1; D not certain. V lost 6 bases to trimming and J lost 3 bases, with 8 bases between them. Germline lookup yields CDR1 KGHSH and CDR2 LQKENI. The CDR3 totals 12 residues.

Here the CDR3 reads CASSLGGEQFF. CDR3 coding DNA: TGTGCCAGCAGCTTAGGAGGTGAGCAGTTCTTC. The chain joins TRBV7-6 to TRBJ2-1; D is ambiguous. Trimming removed 1 base from V and 9 bases from J, with 4 bases in between. CDR1 and CDR2 (germline): SGHVS, FNYEAQ. This CDR3 has 11 amino acids. Full variable domain (remainder filled in from reference TRBV7-6 and TRBJ2-1): GAGVSQSPRYKVTKRGQDVALRCDPISGHVSLYWYRQALGQGPEFLTYFNYEAQQDKSGLPNDRFSAERPEGSISTLTIQRTEQRDSAMYRCASSLGGEQFFGPGTRLTVL.

The CDR3 here is CASSTGLALETQYF. For the CDR3, the DNA is TGTGCCAGCAGCACGGGACTAGCTCTCGAGACCCAGTACTTC. The chain couples TRBV7-9 to TRBJ2-5, with TRBD2 identical over 9 bases. Germline lookup yields CDR1 SEHNR and CDR2 FQNEAQ (reference sequence). With V trimmed by 5 bases and J by 5 bases, 6 bases remained unmatched. The CDR3 spans 14 residues.

The V and J genes are TRBV30 and TRBJ1-1, with a weak D call TRBD1 (5 bases). Germline V lookup: CDR1 GTSNPN, CDR2 SVGIG (reference sequence). Trimming left V 3 bases short and J 1 base short, with 6 bases between. This CDR3 region has 12 residues. DNA for the CDR3: TGTGCCTGGAGCAGGGAGAACACTGAAGCTTTCTTT. This codes for CAWSRENTEAFF.

On this clone itself: Within the sample, other DNA sequences also encode this same CDR3. This rearrangement joins TRBV5-1 to TRBJ2-5; D gene unclear. Germline V CDR1 and CDR2: SGHRS, YFSETQ. CDR3 length equals 11 residues. The ends were cut back, 2 bases at V and 4 bases at J, with 3 bases in the middle. The CDR3 nucleotides read TGCGCCAGCAGCTTCAGAGAGACCCAGTACTTC. Translated, it gives CASSFRETQYF.

This clone has a single count. The chain carries TRBV5-6 and TRBJ2-6, with D perhaps TRBD2 (5 bases). Germline V gene data show CDR1 as SGHDT and CDR2 as YYEEEE. The V and J ends lost 4 bases and 1 base respectively, with 12 bases between them. CDR3 size: 16 residues. Here the CDR3 DNA reads TGTGCCAGCAGCCAACCGACGGGATCTGGGGCCAACGTCCTGACTTTC. It specifies CASSQPTGSGANVLTF.

This sequence joins TRBV5-1 and TRBJ1-2, with 9 bases that match TRBD1. V was pared by 4 bases and J by 2 bases, with 6 bases of the junction left unmatched. The CDR3 runs 15 residues. Germline assignment: CDR1 SGHRS and CDR2 YFSETQ. The CDR3 region is CASSLTGGRNYGYTF. The CDR3 DNA reads as TGCGCCAGCAGCCTTACAGGGGGCAGGAACTATGGCTACACCTTC.

CDR3 amino acids: CASSFGKTNEKLFF. As DNA, the CDR3 is TGCGCCAGCAGCTTCGGGAAGACTAATGAAAAACTGTTTTTT. V gene TRBV5-1 combines with J gene TRBJ1-4; no reliable D call. With 2 bases removed from V and 2 bases from J, the gap between germline ends came to 7 bases. The CDR3 extends over 14 amino acids. Germline lookup yields CDR1 SGHRS and CDR2 YFSETQ.